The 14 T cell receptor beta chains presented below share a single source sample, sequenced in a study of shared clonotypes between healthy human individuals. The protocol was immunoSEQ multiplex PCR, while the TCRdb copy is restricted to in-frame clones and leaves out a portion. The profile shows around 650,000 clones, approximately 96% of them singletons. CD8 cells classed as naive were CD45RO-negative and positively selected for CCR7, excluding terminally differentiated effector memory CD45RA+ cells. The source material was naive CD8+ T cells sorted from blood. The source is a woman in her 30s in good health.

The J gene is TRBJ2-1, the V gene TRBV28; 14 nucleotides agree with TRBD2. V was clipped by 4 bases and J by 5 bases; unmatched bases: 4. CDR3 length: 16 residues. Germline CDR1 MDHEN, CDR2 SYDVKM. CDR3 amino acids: CASSSGTSGRNNEQFF. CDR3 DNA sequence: TGTGCCAGCAGTTCCGGGACTAGCGGGAGAAACAATGAGCAGTTCTTC.

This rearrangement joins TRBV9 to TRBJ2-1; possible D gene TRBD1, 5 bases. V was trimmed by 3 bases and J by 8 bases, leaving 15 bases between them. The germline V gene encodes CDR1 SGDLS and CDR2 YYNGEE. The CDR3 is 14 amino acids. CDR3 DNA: TGTGCCAGCAGCGAAGGGGCTGTCCAAGATGAGCAGTTCTTC. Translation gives CASSEGAVQDEQFF.

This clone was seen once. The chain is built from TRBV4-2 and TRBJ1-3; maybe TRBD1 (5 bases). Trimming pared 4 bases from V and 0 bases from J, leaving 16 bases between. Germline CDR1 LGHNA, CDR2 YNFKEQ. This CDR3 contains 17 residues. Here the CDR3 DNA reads TGTGCCAGCAGCCTCGGCAAGGAGGGGTCCTCTGGAAACACCATATATTTT. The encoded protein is CASSLGKEGSSGNTIYF.

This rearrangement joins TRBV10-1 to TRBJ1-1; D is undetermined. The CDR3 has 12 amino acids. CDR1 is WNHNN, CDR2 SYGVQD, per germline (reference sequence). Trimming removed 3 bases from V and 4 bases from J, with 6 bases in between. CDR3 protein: CASSDEGTEAFF. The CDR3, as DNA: TGCGCCAGCAGTGATGAGGGCACTGAAGCTTTCTTT.

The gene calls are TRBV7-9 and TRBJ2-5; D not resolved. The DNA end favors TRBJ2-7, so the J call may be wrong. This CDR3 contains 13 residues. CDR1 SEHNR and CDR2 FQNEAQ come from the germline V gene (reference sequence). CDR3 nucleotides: TGTGCCAGCAGCTTAGTCGGGTTCTACGAGCAGTACTTC. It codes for CASSLVGFYEQYF.

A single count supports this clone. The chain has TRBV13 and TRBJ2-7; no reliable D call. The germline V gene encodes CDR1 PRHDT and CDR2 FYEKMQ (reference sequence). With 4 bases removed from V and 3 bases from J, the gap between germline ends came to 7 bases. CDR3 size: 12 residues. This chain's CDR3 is CASSSQDYEQYF. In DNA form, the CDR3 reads TGTGCCAGCAGCTCCCAGGACTACGAGCAGTACTTC. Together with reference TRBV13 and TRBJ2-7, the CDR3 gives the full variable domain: AAGVIQSPRHLIKEKRETATLKCYPIPRHDTVYWYQQGPGQDPQFLISFYEKMQSDKGSIPDRFSAQQFSDYHSELNMSSLELGDSALYFCASSSQDYEQYFGPGTRLTVT.

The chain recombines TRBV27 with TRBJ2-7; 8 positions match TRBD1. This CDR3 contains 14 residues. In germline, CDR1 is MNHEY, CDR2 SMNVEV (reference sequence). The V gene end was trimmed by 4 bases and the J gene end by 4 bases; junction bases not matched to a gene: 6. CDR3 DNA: TGTGCCAGCAGTTATCAGGGGGCTTTATACGAGCAGTACTTC. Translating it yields CASSYQGALYEQYF.

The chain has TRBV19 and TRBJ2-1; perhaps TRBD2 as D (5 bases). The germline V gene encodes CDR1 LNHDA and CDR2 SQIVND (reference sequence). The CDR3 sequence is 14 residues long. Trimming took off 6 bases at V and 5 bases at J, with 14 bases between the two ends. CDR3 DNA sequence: TGTGCCAGTAGCCCGCTGAGGGTAGACAATGAGCAGTTCTTC. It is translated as CASSPLRVDNEQFF.

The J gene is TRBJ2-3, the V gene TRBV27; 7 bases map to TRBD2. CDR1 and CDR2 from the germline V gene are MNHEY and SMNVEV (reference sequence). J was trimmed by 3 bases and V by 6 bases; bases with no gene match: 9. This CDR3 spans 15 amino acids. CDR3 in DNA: TGTGCCAGCAGGATAGGCGGGAGTTGGACAGATACGCAGTATTTT. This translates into CASRIGGSWTDTQYF.

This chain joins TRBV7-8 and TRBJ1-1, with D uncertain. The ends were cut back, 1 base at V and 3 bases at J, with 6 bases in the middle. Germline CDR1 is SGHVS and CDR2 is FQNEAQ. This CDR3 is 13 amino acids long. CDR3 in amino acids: CASSLGAYTEAFF. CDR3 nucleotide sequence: TGTGCCAGCAGCTTAGGGGCATACACTGAAGCTTTCTTT.

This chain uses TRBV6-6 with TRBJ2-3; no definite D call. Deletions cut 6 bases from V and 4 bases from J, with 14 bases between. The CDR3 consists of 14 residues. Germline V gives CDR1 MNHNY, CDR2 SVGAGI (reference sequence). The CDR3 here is CASRPHPGPDTQYF. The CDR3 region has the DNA TGTGCCAGCAGACCGCATCCGGGCCCAGATACGCAGTATTTT.

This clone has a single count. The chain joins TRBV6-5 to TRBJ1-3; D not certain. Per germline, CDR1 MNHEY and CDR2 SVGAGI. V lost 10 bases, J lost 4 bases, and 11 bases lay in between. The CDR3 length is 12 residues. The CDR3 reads CATFGSGNTIYF. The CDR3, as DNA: TGTGCCACCTTCGGGTCCGGAAACACCATATATTTT.

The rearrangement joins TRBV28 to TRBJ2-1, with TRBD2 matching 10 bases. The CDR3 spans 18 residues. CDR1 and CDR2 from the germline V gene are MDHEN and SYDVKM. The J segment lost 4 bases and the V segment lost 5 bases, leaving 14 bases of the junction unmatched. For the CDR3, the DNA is TGTGCCAGCAGTGGTCCCTCCCTCGGACTAGCGGAGTACAATGAGCAGTTCTTC. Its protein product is CASSGPSLGLAEYNEQFF.

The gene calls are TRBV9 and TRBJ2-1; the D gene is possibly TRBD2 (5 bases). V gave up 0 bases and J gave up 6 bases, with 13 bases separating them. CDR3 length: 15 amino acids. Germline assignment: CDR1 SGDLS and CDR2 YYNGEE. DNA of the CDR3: TGTGCCAGCAGCGTAGACCTAGCTCAACGCAATGAGCAGTTCTTC. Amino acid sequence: CASSVDLAQRNEQFF.